This passage covers 10 T cell receptor beta chains from one sample sequenced in a study of blood T cell repertoires in COVID-19. Clones were sequenced by immunoSEQ multiplex PCR, and TCRdb holds only the in-frame ones, with some missing. The sample includes some 300,000 clones, 89% of them seen just once. The sample taken for sequencing was PBMCs or T cells enriched from blood (not recorded which). The receptor source for this set is a woman aged 30 to 39 who had recovered from COVID-19.

In this sample, this clone turned up a few times. V gene TRBV23-1 combines with J gene TRBJ2-7, with 12 bases aligning to TRBD2. TRBV23-1 is designated an ORF whose function remains uncertain. Trimming cost V 6 bases and J 1 base; bases outside gene matches: 13. The CDR3 length is 18 residues. CDR3 amino acids: CASRSGLAGTCHSYEQYF. CDR3 DNA: TGCGCCAGCAGATCGGGACTAGCGGGCACTTGCCATTCCTACGAGCAGTACTTC.

The gene calls are TRBV6-5 and TRBJ1-2; tentatively, D is TRBD1 (6 bases). CDR1 and CDR2 (germline): MNHEY, SVGAGI. The V and J ends lost 0 bases and 5 bases respectively, with 10 bases between them. CDR3 length: 14 amino acids. CDR3 coding DNA: TGTGCCAGCAGTTACTCGATCAGGGGATATGGCTACACCTTC. Its protein is CASSYSIRGYGYTF.

This clone was recorded only once. The chain combines TRBV7-9 with TRBJ2-1, with 12 bases fitting TRBD2. The CDR3 has 17 residues. V shed 4 bases, J shed 6 bases, and the junction held 10 bases outside the gene matches. Germline V CDR1 and CDR2: SEHNR, FQNEAQ (reference sequence). Here the CDR3 DNA reads TGTGCCAGCAGCTCGGGACTAGCGGGCCCTCGAACCAATGAGCAGTTCTTC. Translated: CASSSGLAGPRTNEQFF.

This chain links TRBV7-3 with TRBJ2-7; a possible D gene is TRBD1 (6 bases). V lost 5 bases, J lost 3 bases, and 17 bases lay in between. The CDR3 has 15 residues. Germline V gene data show CDR1 as SGHTA and CDR2 as FQGTGA. The CDR3 reads CASSRKGGLGYEQYF. The CDR3, as DNA: TGTGCCAGCAGCCGGAAAGGGGGTTTAGGCTACGAGCAGTACTTC.

This sequence joins TRBV19 and TRBJ2-2; D unresolved. The germline CDR1 and CDR2 sequences are LNHDA and SQIVND (reference sequence). Trimming took off 0 bases at V and 5 bases at J, with 16 bases between the two ends. This CDR3 has 17 amino acids. This CDR3 reads CASSIDPPSVSTGELFF. The CDR3 DNA sequence: TGTGCCAGTAGTATAGATCCCCCCAGCGTATCGACCGGGGAGCTGTTTTTT. Combining the CDR3 with reference TRBV19 and TRBJ2-2 gives the whole variable domain DGGITQSPKYLFRKEGQNVTLSCEQNLNHDAMYWYRQDPGQGLRLIYYSQIVNDFQKGDIAEGYSVSREKKESFPLTVTSAQKNPTAFYLCASSIDPPSVSTGELFFGEGSRLTVL.

With regard to this clone: Other DNA variants within this sample encode the same CDR3. V and J are TRBV7-9 and TRBJ1-1; the D gene is possibly TRBD1 (5 bases). CDR3 length: 15 amino acids. Germline V CDR1 and CDR2: SEHNR, FQNEAQ (reference sequence). V lost 1 base to trimming and J lost 1 base, with 10 bases between them. In DNA form, the CDR3 reads TGTGCCAGCAGCTTAGTGAGCGGGGCGAACACTGAAGCTTTCTTT. This gives the protein CASSLVSGANTEAFF.

The chain combines TRBV9 with TRBJ2-1; D perhaps matches TRBD2 (5 bases). With 1 base removed from V and 0 bases from J, the gap between germline ends came to 23 bases. The germline gives CDR1 SGDLS, CDR2 YYNGEE. There are 20 residues in the CDR3. The chain's CDR3 is CASSVNVGPTQRGSYNEQFF. In DNA form, the CDR3 reads TGTGCCAGCAGCGTAAACGTCGGACCCACCCAACGGGGCTCCTACAATGAGCAGTTCTTC.

This chain connects TRBV6-5 to TRBJ2-3, with TRBD2 as a possible D gene (5 bases). CDR1 is MNHEY and CDR2 is SVGAGI in the germline V gene. V shed 10 bases and J shed 2 bases, with 10 bases lying between them. The CDR3 has 12 amino acids. The CDR3, as DNA: TGTGCCACCTCGGACTTCACAGATACGCAGTATTTT. Translation gives CATSDFTDTQYF.

The rearrangement joins TRBV9 to TRBJ1-2; 7 bases align to TRBD1. CDR3 length equals 14 residues. Germline V gene sequence: CDR1 SGDLS, CDR2 YYNGEE. The V segment lost 3 bases and the J segment 3 bases; nucleotides outside the gene matches: 5. The CDR3 region has the DNA TGTGCCAGCAGCGGGGACACAGGGGACTATGGCTACACCTTC. It is translated as CASSGDTGDYGYTF.

This chain uses TRBV19 with TRBJ1-1; perhaps TRBD1 as D (5 bases). This CDR3 region has 15 residues. Trimming took off 2 bases at V and 1 base at J, with 11 bases between the two ends. From germline, CDR1 is LNHDA and CDR2 SQIVND (reference sequence). The CDR3 here is CASSIQLGENTEAFF. The CDR3 DNA is TGTGCCAGTAGTATACAATTAGGGGAGAACACTGAAGCTTTCTTT.